Listed below are T cell receptor beta chains from one sample, sequenced in a study of shared clonotypes between healthy human individuals. Libraries were prepared by immunoSEQ multiplex PCR; TCRdb keeps only in-frame clonotypes and omits some of them. The sample lists 550,000 to 850,000 clones, approximately 79% occurring once. Sequencing input: memory CD4+ T cells sorted from blood. Every receptor here comes from a woman aged 25 to 39 in good health. The CDR3 runs from the conserved cysteine through the conserved F or W. D genes are given only for firm matches.

CDR3aa,d_gene,v_gene,j_gene
CASSTGDASDTQYF,.,TRBV6-5,TRBJ2-3
CASMGGATQYF,TRBD2,TRBV28,TRBJ2-5
CASSHGQLYEQYF,.,TRBV11-2,TRBJ2-7
CASSDGSGEETQYF,.,TRBV6-1,TRBJ2-5
CASSLVSGDWGYTF,.,TRBV5-1,TRBJ1-2
CASSSGTASAEAFF,TRBD1,TRBV7-3,TRBJ1-1
CASSLAPGQALNEQFF,TRBD1,TRBV28,TRBJ2-1
CATSRVSGPAGDTQYF,.,TRBV15,TRBJ2-3
CASSPGTSGFQETQYF,TRBD2,TRBV18,TRBJ2-5
CSVGRLNTEAFF,.,TRBV29-1,TRBJ1-1
CSAYNTEAFF,.,TRBV20-1,TRBJ1-1
CASSFETGGLPQHF,TRBD1,TRBV5-1,TRBJ1-5
CASSYSQVSGNTIYF,.,TRBV6-6,TRBJ1-3
CASTRGSYGYTF,.,TRBV2,TRBJ1-2
CASSPRQGDQPQHF,TRBD1,TRBV19,TRBJ1-5
CASTSQMNTEAFF,.,TRBV2,TRBJ1-1
CASSPGSGSYNEQFF,.,TRBV11-2,TRBJ2-1
CAWSLSTTYEQYF,.,TRBV30,TRBJ2-7
CSGQTSGSNEQFF,TRBD2,TRBV29-1,TRBJ2-1
CSVYQGADGYTF,TRBD1,TRBV29-1,TRBJ1-2
CASRQARSGRTDTQYF,TRBD2,TRBV5-1,TRBJ2-3
CASSRTVTGELFF,.,TRBV6-6,TRBJ2-2
CASSPLKGTDTQYF,.,TRBV18,TRBJ2-3
CASSFGTDRIAYEQYF,.,TRBV7-8,TRBJ2-7
CASSLGSTGTDTQYF,.,TRBV5-1,TRBJ2-3
CASSHLAAFYNEQFF,TRBD2,TRBV9,TRBJ2-1
CAIRRLATNEQFF,TRBD2,TRBV10-3,TRBJ2-1
CASTAGSGGNTEAFF,.,TRBV28,TRBJ1-1
CASSLQSRDETQYF,.,TRBV5-1,TRBJ2-5
CASSVGLAGYAGELFF,TRBD2,TRBV9,TRBJ2-2
CASSPSGRANRHIQYF,TRBD2,TRBV5-1,TRBJ2-4
CASSTDERTYEQYF,.,TRBV5-5,TRBJ2-7
CASRSNEKLFF,.,TRBV5-1,TRBJ1-4
CASSYGTSEDEQYF,TRBD2,TRBV6-5,TRBJ2-7
CATSRGGTGGRNQPQHF,TRBD1,TRBV15,TRBJ1-5
CASRSSSSTDTQYF,.,TRBV5-1,TRBJ2-3
CASSPRGSHGYTF,.,TRBV18,TRBJ1-2
CASSENHGYEQYF,.,TRBV6-1,TRBJ2-7
CASSLSEGTTEAFF,.,TRBV27,TRBJ1-1
CASSLGPGGTYNEQFF,TRBD1,TRBV7-9,TRBJ2-1
CASSLAGEGGEQFF,TRBD2,TRBV5-1,TRBJ2-1
CASSGRSLAATYNEQFF,TRBD2,TRBV25-1,TRBJ2-1
CASSTPLAGTDTQYF,TRBD2,TRBV5-4,TRBJ2-3
CASGLVLGGPRDNTQYF,.,TRBV12-5,TRBJ2-3